These 7 T cell receptor beta chains came from one sample sequenced in a study of cytotoxic CD8 clonotypes in ibrutinib-treated CLL. Produced via immunoSEQ multiplex PCR; TCRdb's table is partial and in-frame only. The sample consists of roughly 250,000 clones, 60% to 75% of them appearing once. This sample comprised PBMCs, obtained after 24 months of ibrutinib treatment. These receptors all stem from a human donor with chronic lymphocytic leukemia.

The chain links TRBV18 to TRBJ1-2; TRBD1 matches at 7 bases. In germline, CDR1 is KGHSH, CDR2 LQKENI. V lost 4 bases to trimming and J lost 3 bases; unmatched junction nucleotides: 5. This CDR3 region has 14 residues. The CDR3 DNA follows: TGTGCCAGCTCACTACAGGGGTATGACTATGGCTACACCTTC. Its protein is CASSLQGYDYGYTF.

The V call is TRBV5-1, the J call TRBJ2-1, with D perhaps matching TRBD1 (6 bases). V shed 4 bases and J shed 10 bases, with 12 bases lying between them. The germline V gene has CDR1 SGHRS and CDR2 YFSETQ. This CDR3 is 12 amino acids long. Written as DNA, the CDR3 is TGCGCCAGCAGCGCACAGGGCTACGAGCAGTTCTTC. Amino acid sequence: CASSAQGYEQFF.

The V call is TRBV7-9, the J call TRBJ2-5; D is perhaps TRBD1 (5 bases). Germline lookup yields CDR1 SEHNR and CDR2 FQNEAQ (reference sequence). Trimming left V 5 bases short and J 2 bases short, with 12 bases between. CDR3 length equals 14 residues. The CDR3 protein is CASSVLQGQETQYF. CDR3 sequence (DNA): TGTGCCAGCAGCGTATTGCAGGGTCAAGAGACCCAGTACTTC.

This clone was picked up a small number of times. The V call is TRBV11-1, the J call TRBJ2-1; 7 positions match TRBD2. With V trimmed by 1 base and J by 2 bases, 2 bases remained unmatched. Germline V gene lookup returns CDR1 SGHAT and CDR2 FQDESV (reference sequence). CDR3 size: 15 residues. This CDR3 reads CASSLGLAAYNEQFF. Written as DNA, the CDR3 is TGTGCCAGCAGCTTAGGGCTAGCGGCCTACAATGAGCAGTTCTTC.

The gene calls are TRBV6-5 and TRBJ1-5; D not certain. CDR3 length: 13 amino acids. CDR1 is MNHEY, CDR2 SVGAGI, per germline. V was trimmed by 6 bases and J by 3 bases, leaving 9 bases between them. The CDR3 sequence is CASSLVYNQPQHF. The CDR3 DNA reads TGTGCCAGCAGCCTCGTCTACAATCAGCCCCAGCATTTT.

The chain recombines TRBV4-2 with TRBJ2-7, with a weak D call TRBD2 (6 bases). The V end was cut by 2 bases, the J end by 4 bases, with 15 bases between. Germline CDR1 and CDR2: LGHNA and YNFKEQ. The CDR3 has 15 residues. Here the CDR3 DNA reads TGTGCCAGCAGCCAAAGTCCCGGCGGGGCATACGAGCAGTACTTC. Protein product: CASSQSPGGAYEQYF.

The chain is built from TRBV5-1 and TRBJ1-4; TRBD1 aligns across 10 bases. The V segment lost 4 bases and the J segment 5 bases; nucleotides outside the gene matches: 2. The CDR3 totals 14 residues. Germline CDR1 and CDR2: SGHRS and YFSETQ. This chain's CDR3 is CASSPGQGNEKLFF. In nucleotides, the CDR3 is TGCGCCAGCAGCCCGGGACAGGGGAATGAAAAACTGTTTTTT.